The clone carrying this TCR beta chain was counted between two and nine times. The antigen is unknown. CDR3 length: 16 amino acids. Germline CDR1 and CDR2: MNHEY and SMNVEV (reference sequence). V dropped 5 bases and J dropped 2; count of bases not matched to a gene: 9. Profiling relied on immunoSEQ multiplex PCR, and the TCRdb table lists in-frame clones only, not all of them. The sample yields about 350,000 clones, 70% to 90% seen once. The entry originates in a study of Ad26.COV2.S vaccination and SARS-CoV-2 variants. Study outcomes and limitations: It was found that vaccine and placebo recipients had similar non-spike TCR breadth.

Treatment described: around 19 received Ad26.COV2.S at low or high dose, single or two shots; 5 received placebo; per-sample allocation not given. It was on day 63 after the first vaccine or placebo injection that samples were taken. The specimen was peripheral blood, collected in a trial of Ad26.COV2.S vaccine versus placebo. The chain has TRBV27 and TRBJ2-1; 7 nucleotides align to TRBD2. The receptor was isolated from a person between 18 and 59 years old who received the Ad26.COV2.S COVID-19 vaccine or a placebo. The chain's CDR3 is CASSRTGRGAYNEQFF. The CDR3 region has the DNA TGTGCCAGCAGTCGGACGGGGAGGGGCGCCTACAATGAGCAGTTCTTC.